This TCR beta chain is drawn from a study of breast tumors, draining lymph nodes, adjacent tissues. Germline values: CDR1 MNHNS, CDR2 SASEGT. Trimming removed 0 bases from V and 0 bases from J, with 15 bases in between. This CDR3 has 18 residues. General study results and limits: Tumor repertoires ranked between lymph nodes and nontumor tissue in diversity, with V and J gene preferences. Data fit most tumor T cells coming from lymph node, expanding in tumor. Luminal-like breast cancer showed significantly higher tumor–nontumor repertoire similarity than basal-like. Tumor T cell lymph node origin was a supported hypothesis, not proven.

Note on this clonotype: What it recognizes is unknown. A clone one base away is much larger, so this may be a read error. Here the CDR3 omits its conserved ending phenylalanine or tryptophan, so a read error is the likely source.

TCRdb itself ran the multiplex PCR reads through MiXCR, one entry per CDR3 protein. The sample has tens of thousands of distinct CDR3 sequences, roughly 40% seen once. V is TRBV6-1 and J is TRBJ1-5; D is uncertain. Sequencing was performed on breast tumor tissue. This TCR came from a female donor with breast cancer. Some clones in this sample may be carry-over from other donors' samples. The chain's CDR3 is CASSEALKGSNSNQPQHS. CDR3 nucleotide sequence: TGTGCCAGCAGTGAAGCGCTGAAAGGGAGCAATAGCAATCAGCCCCAGCATTCT.